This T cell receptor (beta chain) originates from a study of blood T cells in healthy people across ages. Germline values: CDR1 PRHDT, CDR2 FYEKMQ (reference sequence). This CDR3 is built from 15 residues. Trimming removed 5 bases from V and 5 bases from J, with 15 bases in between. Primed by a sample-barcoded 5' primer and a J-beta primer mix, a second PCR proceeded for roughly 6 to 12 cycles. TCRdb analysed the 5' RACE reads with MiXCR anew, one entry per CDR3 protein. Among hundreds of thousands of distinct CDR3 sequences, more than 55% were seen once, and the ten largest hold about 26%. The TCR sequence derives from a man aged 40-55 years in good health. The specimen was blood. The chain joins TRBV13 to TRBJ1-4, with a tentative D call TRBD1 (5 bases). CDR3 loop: CASSEYGTVNEKLFF. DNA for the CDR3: TGTGCCAGCAGCGAATACGGGACGGTCAATGAAAAACTGTTTTTT.